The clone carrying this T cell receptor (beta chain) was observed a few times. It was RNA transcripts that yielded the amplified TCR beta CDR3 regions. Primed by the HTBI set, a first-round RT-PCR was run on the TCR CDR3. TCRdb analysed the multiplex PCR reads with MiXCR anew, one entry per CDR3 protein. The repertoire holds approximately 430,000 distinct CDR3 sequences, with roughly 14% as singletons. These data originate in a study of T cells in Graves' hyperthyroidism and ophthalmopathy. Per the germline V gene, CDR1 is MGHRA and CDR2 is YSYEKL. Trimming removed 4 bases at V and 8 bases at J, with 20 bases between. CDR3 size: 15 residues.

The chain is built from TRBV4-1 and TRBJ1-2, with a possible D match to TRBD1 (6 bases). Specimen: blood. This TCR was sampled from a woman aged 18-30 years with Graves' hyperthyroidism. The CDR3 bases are TGCGCCAGCAGCCCACGAGGCAGGGGAGCAGAAGGCTACACCTTC. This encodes CASSPRGRGAEGYTF.